A selection of T cell receptor beta chains follows, all from one sample in a study of OX40 agonist ivuxolimab in advanced cancers. Data came from immunoSEQ multiplex PCR; TCRdb stores just in-frame clones and leaves some out. The repertoire holds 30,000 to 45,000 clones, with roughly 80% as singletons. Material: CD4+ or CD8+ T cells sorted from blood, obtained in a trial of the OX40 agonist ivuxolimab. All receptors come from an adult with an advanced solid tumor such as melanoma, head and neck, liver or kidney cancer. Each CDR3 is given with its conserved first and last residue. D genes are given only for firm matches. Expanded clones are given a class, and other clones once, few, many or no size at all.

V gene	CDR3 length	clone size	J gene	D gene	CDR3 protein	CDR3 DNA
TRBV6-5	13	once	TRBJ1-2	TRBD1	CASSFTGGSGYTF	TGTGCCAGCAGTTTTACAGGGGGATCTGGCTACACCTTC
TRBV27	16	NA	TRBJ1-5	NA	CASSLFGYSSNQPQHF	TGTGCCAGCAGTTTATTTGGGTACAGCAGCAATCAGCCCCAGCATTTT
TRBV5-1	16	once	TRBJ2-4	TRBD2	CASSLVLSGGENIQYF	TGCGCCAGCAGCTTAGTCCTCAGCGGGGGGGAAAACATTCAGTACTTC
TRBV18	14	once	TRBJ1-1	NA	CASSPLEGNTEAFF	TGTGCCAGCTCTCCCCTAGAAGGGAACACTGAAGCTTTCTTT
TRBV18	13	NA	TRBJ2-1	NA	CASSPPGVREQFF	TGTGCCAGCTCACCACCGGGGGTCCGGGAGCAGTTCTTC
TRBV5-1	17	NA	TRBJ1-2	TRBD1	CASSPYTPGQGDGGYTF	TGCGCCAGCAGCCCCTACACACCGGGACAGGGGGACGGTGGCTACACCTTC
TRBV4-2	17	NA	TRBJ1-4	NA	CASSQDWTDATNEKLFF	TGTGCCAGCAGCCAAGATTGGACAGACGCAACTAATGAAAAACTGTTTTTT
TRBV11-2	14	NA	TRBJ2-7	TRBD2	CASTWGRAAYEQYF	TGTGCCAGCACCTGGGGGAGGGCGGCCTACGAGCAGTACTTC
TRBV5-1	16	NA	TRBJ1-2	TRBD1	CASSFGQGFDVYGYTF	TGCGCCAGCAGCTTCGGACAGGGGTTTGATGTTTATGGCTACACCTTC
TRBV4-1	15	NA	TRBJ1-5	NA	CASSQDLRGNQPQHF	TGCGCCAGCAGCCAAGATCTAAGGGGCAACCAGCCCCAGCATTTT
TRBV7-7	15	NA	TRBJ2-5	NA	CASSLAGGAGETQYF	TGTGCTAGCAGCTTAGCAGGGGGGGCCGGTGAGACCCAGTACTTC
TRBV12-5	15	NA	TRBJ1-6	TRBD1	CASGQGTGNNSPLHF	TGTGCTAGTGGTCAAGGGACAGGGAATAATTCACCCCTCCACTTT
TRBV6-6	15	NA	TRBJ2-1	TRBD2	CASRHSGGEINEQFF	TGTGCCAGCAGACACAGCGGGGGGGAAATCAATGAGCAGTTCTTC
TRBV7-8	15	NA	TRBJ1-5	TRBD1	CASSFLTGATQPQHF	TGTGCCAGCAGCTTTTTAACAGGGGCCACTCAGCCCCAGCATTTT
TRBV2	15	NA	TRBJ2-1	TRBD2	CASTIAGPSYNEQFF	TGTGCCAGCACAATAGCGGGTCCATCCTACAATGAGCAGTTCTTC
TRBV4-3	14	few	TRBJ1-1	NA	CASSQDRADTEAFF	TGCGCCAGCAGCCAAGATCGGGCGGACACTGAAGCTTTCTTT
TRBV15	13	few	TRBJ2-7	NA	CATSTGLLGEQYF	TGTGCCACCAGTACGGGCCTATTAGGCGAGCAGTACTTC
TRBV6-5	15	medium-sized	TRBJ2-7	TRBD2	CASRPGGTTAYEQYF	TGTGCCAGCAGACCTGGAGGGACTACCGCCTACGAGCAGTACTTC
TRBV5-8	13	NA	TRBJ1-4	NA	CASSGGLNEKLFF	TGTGCCAGCTCCGGGGGGCTCAATGAAAAACTGTTTTTT
TRBV2	14	NA	TRBJ1-2	TRBD1	CARTGGGLKYGYTF	TGTGCCAGGACAGGGGGCGGATTAAAGTATGGCTACACCTTC
TRBV5-4	13	NA	TRBJ1-5	NA	CASSLGTEIPQHF	TGTGCCAGCAGCTTGGGGACAGAGATCCCCCAGCATTTT
TRBV27	15	NA	TRBJ2-7	TRBD2	CACSSLAGYTYEQYF	TGTGCCTGCAGTTCGTTAGCGGGGTATACCTACGAGCAGTACTTC
TRBV28	14	NA	TRBJ1-5	TRBD1	CASTAGGDGQPQHF	TGTGCCAGCACCGCAGGGGGCGACGGACAGCCCCAGCATTTT
TRBV7-2	15	NA	TRBJ1-1	NA	CASSLGTAMNTEAFF	TGTGCCAGCAGCTTAGGGACAGCCATGAACACTGAAGCTTTCTTT
TRBV5-8	15	NA	TRBJ2-7	TRBD1	CASSLGSGTGYEQYF	TGTGCCAGCAGCTTGGGATCCGGGACAGGCTACGAGCAGTACTTC
TRBV30	13	few	TRBJ1-5	NA	CAWSLGAPQPQHF	TGTGCCTGGAGTTTAGGGGCCCCTCAGCCCCAGCATTTT
TRBV11-2	14	few	TRBJ1-6	NA	CASNTGGSGSPLHF	TGTGCCAGCAACACGGGGGGGTCCGGTTCACCCCTCCACTTT
TRBV4-1	17	NA	TRBJ2-1	TRBD2	CASSPVAGGPSGNEQFF	TGCGCCAGCAGCCCTGTAGCGGGGGGCCCCTCCGGCAATGAGCAGTTCTTC
TRBV18	15	NA	TRBJ1-6	TRBD1	CASSSRDRDNSPLHF	TGTGCCAGCTCTAGCCGGGACAGAGATAATTCACCCCTCCACTTT
TRBV18	16	NA	TRBJ1-1	NA	CASSPPGTSKNTEAFF	TGTGCCAGCTCACCACCCGGTACCAGTAAAAACACTGAAGCTTTCTTT
TRBV5-4	15	NA	TRBJ2-3	TRBD1	CASSFLQGNTDTQYF	TGTGCCAGCAGCTTTTTACAGGGGAACACAGATACGCAGTATTTT
TRBV10-2	14	NA	TRBJ2-5	NA	CASSEVAVQETQYF	TGCGCCAGCAGTGAGGTAGCGGTTCAAGAGACCCAGTACTTC
TRBV29-1	12	NA	TRBJ1-4	NA	CSVGWEGEKLFF	TGCAGCGTTGGGTGGGAGGGAGAAAAACTGTTTTTT
TRBV19	13	NA	TRBJ1-5	NA	CASKWGTNQPQHF	TGTGCCAGTAAGTGGGGTACCAATCAGCCCCAGCATTTT
TRBV5-4	16	NA	TRBJ2-1	TRBD2	CASSLGGGVLGNEQFF	TGTGCCAGCAGCTTAGGCGGGGGAGTTCTCGGTAATGAGCAGTTCTTC
TRBV5-1	14	NA	TRBJ2-4	TRBD2	CASSWTSGENIQYF	TGCGCCAGCAGCTGGACTAGCGGGGAAAACATTCAGTACTTC
TRBV6-5	14	few	TRBJ1-3	NA	CATSDTNSGNTIYF	TGTGCCACATCTGACACTAACTCTGGAAACACCATATATTTT
TRBV7-2	16	NA	TRBJ1-4	NA	CASSEDGYATNEKLFF	TGTGCCAGCAGCGAGGACGGATACGCAACTAATGAAAAACTGTTTTTT
TRBV19	21	NA	TRBJ2-7	NA	CASSVLSLGGNSRKGAYEQYF	TGTGCCAGTAGTGTCCTCTCGCTCGGAGGGAATTCGCGAAAGGGGGCCTACGAGCAGTACTTC
TRBV5-1	15	NA	TRBJ2-7	NA	CASSLDLGIDPEQYF	TGCGCCAGCAGCTTGGATCTGGGTATCGATCCCGAGCAGTACTTC
TRBV5-6	16	NA	TRBJ1-1	NA	CASSLVLQGANTEAFF	TGTGCCAGCAGCTTGGTTTTGCAGGGCGCGAACACTGAAGCTTTCTTT
TRBV28	15	few	TRBJ2-3	TRBD2	CASSPSGGLGDTQYF	TGTGCCAGCAGTCCTAGCGGGGGCCTGGGAGATACGCAGTATTTT
TRBV5-1	17	NA	TRBJ2-3	NA	CASSTEVGARRPDTQYF	TGCGCCAGCAGCACGGAGGTGGGGGCACGACGTCCAGATACGCAGTATTTT
TRBV1	12	NA	TRBJ2-6	NA	CTSKSRANVLTF	TGCACCAGCAAAAGTCGGGCCAACGTCCTGACTTTC
TRBV6-1	11	NA	TRBJ1-2	NA	CASKRVYGYTF	TGTGCCAGCAAGAGAGTTTATGGCTACACCTTC
TRBV5-1	17	NA	TRBJ2-3	TRBD2	CASSFGTSGRSADTQYF	TGCGCCAGCAGCTTTGGTACTAGCGGGAGGAGCGCAGATACGCAGTATTTT
TRBV2	17	NA	TRBJ2-1	TRBD1	CASSVTQGSPSYNEQFF	TGTGCCAGCAGTGTAACACAGGGGTCCCCCTCCTACAATGAGCAGTTCTTC
TRBV7-2	15	once	TRBJ2-5	NA	CASSLASQGWETQYF	TGTGCCAGCAGCTTAGCGTCGCAGGGTTGGGAGACCCAGTACTTC
TRBV29-1	12	NA	TRBJ2-7	NA	CSVQQGPNEQYF	TGCAGCGTCCAACAGGGACCCAACGAGCAGTACTTC
TRBV30	16	NA	TRBJ1-3	TRBD1	CAWSKGGAFSGNTIYF	TGTGCCTGGAGTAAAGGGGGCGCGTTCTCTGGAAACACCATATATTTT
TRBV10-3	15	NA	TRBJ1-6	NA	CAISESRGGDSPLHF	TGTGCCATCAGTGAGTCGAGGGGGGGCGATTCACCCCTCCACTTT
TRBV14	17	NA	TRBJ2-3	NA	CASSQDLAGASTDTQYF	TGTGCCAGCAGCCAAGATCTGGCGGGGGCGAGCACAGATACGCAGTATTTT
TRBV6-5	12	NA	TRBJ2-7	TRBD2	CASSRGDYEQYF	TGTGCCAGCTCACGGGGGGATTACGAGCAGTACTTC
TRBV7-2	17	NA	TRBJ2-1	TRBD1	CASSSARTGRRRNEQFF	TGTGCCAGCAGCTCAGCTAGGACAGGGCGTAGGAGGAATGAGCAGTTCTTC
TRBV6-5	13	NA	TRBJ1-6	NA	CASSSRPNSPLHF	TGTGCCAGCAGCTCCCGGCCAAATTCACCCCTCCACTTT
TRBV5-4	15	NA	TRBJ1-2	NA	CASSLQGPPSGGYTF	TGTGCCAGCAGCTTGCAGGGGCCCCCCTCGGGGGGCTACACCTTC
TRBV28	15	NA	TRBJ2-5	TRBD2	CASSLGGGGAGTQYF	TGTGCCAGCAGTTTAGGAGGCGGGGGGGCAGGGACCCAGTACTTC
TRBV18	16	NA	TRBJ1-2	TRBD1	CASSPRGTTGEEGYTF	TGTGCCAGCTCACCGAGAGGAACGACAGGGGAGGAAGGCTACACCTTC
TRBV7-9	13	few	TRBJ1-1	NA	CASSPQGNTEAFF	TGTGCCAGCAGCCCCCAGGGGAACACTGAAGCTTTCTTT